The 13 T cell receptor beta chains reported below all come from one sample, sequenced in a study of T cell repertoires in ileal Crohn's disease. Some clones are missing from TCRdb's copy, which holds only in-frame ones; the method was immunoSEQ multiplex PCR. In the table there are 7,400 or so clones, approximately 77% of which are singletons. As for time point: neoterminal ileum biopsy at postoperative endoscopy, about 6 months after surgery. Source material: ileal tissue. Every receptor here comes from an adult with Crohn's disease.

This clone was observed a single time. The V and J genes are TRBV11-2 and TRBJ2-7, with D maybe TRBD2 (7 bases). CDR1 and CDR2 (germline): SGHAT, FQNNGV. The ends were cut back, 5 bases at V and 2 bases at J, with 16 bases in the middle. This CDR3 contains 15 residues. CDR3 residues: CASSPWGGGTYEQYF. CDR3 nucleotide sequence: TGTGCCAGCAGCCCCTGGGGAGGGGGGACCTACGAGCAGTACTTC.

The CDR3 nucleotides are TGCGCCAGCAGCCAGGAGACCGGGACACCTACCTACGAGCAGTACTTC. It is translated as CASSQETGTPTYEQYF. The chain employs TRBV4-1 and TRBJ2-7, with D perhaps TRBD1 (6 bases). V lost 3 bases and J 2 bases, leaving 17 bases between the germline ends. The CDR3 totals 16 residues. Germline CDR1 MGHRA, CDR2 YSYEKL.

This chain uses TRBV28 with TRBJ1-4, with TRBD1 matching 8 bases. V was pared by 5 bases and J by 2 bases, with 13 bases of the junction left unmatched. Germline V CDR1 and CDR2: MDHEN, SYDVKM. The CDR3 has 18 amino acids. The chain's CDR3 is CASSLPPGRGLTNEKLFF. CDR3 DNA: TGTGCCAGCAGTCTCCCCCCAGGCAGGGGGCTTACTAATGAAAAACTGTTTTTT.

The genes are TRBV5-1 and TRBJ1-1, with D perhaps matching TRBD1 (5 bases). Looked up from germline, CDR1 is SGHRS and CDR2 is YFSETQ. CDR3 size: 15 residues. The ends were cut back, 4 bases at V and 3 bases at J, with 16 bases in the middle. CDR3 DNA sequence: TGCGCCAGCAGCCCGGGGGGAGGAGCGGACACTGAAGCTTTCTTT. It translates to CASSPGGGADTEAFF. Looking up the rest from reference TRBV5-1 and TRBJ1-1 gives the full variable domain: KAGVTQTPRYLIKTRGQQVTLSCSPISGHRSVSWYQQTPGQGLQFLFEYFSETQRNKGNFPGRFSGRQFSNSRSEMNVSTLELGDSALYLCASSPGGGADTEAFFGQGTRLTVV.

The rearrangement uses TRBV28 and TRBJ2-6, with 8 bases matching TRBD2. The ends lost 6 bases at V and 0 bases at J; junction bases unmatched: 10. The CDR3 is 18 amino acids. Germline loops: CDR1 MDHEN, CDR2 SYDVKM. CDR3 nucleotides: TGTGCCAGCAGCCCAACAGCGGGAGCCCTCTCTGGGGCCAACGTCCTGACTTTC. Its translation: CASSPTAGALSGANVLTF.

To note about this clone: Other nucleotide sequences from this sample produce the same CDR3. This chain links TRBV6-1 with TRBJ1-5; maybe TRBD1 (5 bases). This CDR3 is built from 14 residues. V was shortened by 1 base and J by 5 bases, with 9 bases between the two germline ends. Germline-derived CDR1 and CDR2 are MNHNS and SASEGT. The DNA of the CDR3 is TGTGCCAGCAGTGAAGGGGGGAGGGATCAGCCCCAGCATTTT. It codes for CASSEGGRDQPQHF.

This clone has just a few counts. This rearrangement joins TRBV6-5 to TRBJ1-5; the match to TRBD1 covers 7 bases. Per the germline V gene, CDR1 is MNHEY and CDR2 is SVGAGI. J gave up 3 bases and V 5 bases, and 7 bases lay outside the gene matches. The CDR3 loop spans 15 amino acids. The CDR3 region has the DNA TGTGCCAGCAGTCACGCCGGGACAGCCAATCAGCCCCAGCATTTT. It encodes CASSHAGTANQPQHF.

Within the sample, this clone is large. In DNA, the CDR3 is TGTGCCATCAAAGAGATATTCGGGGACAGGGCCTACGAGCAGTACTTC. This sequence encodes CAIKEIFGDRAYEQYF. J is TRBJ2-7 and V is TRBV10-3, with 9 bases identical to TRBD1. The V gene's germline CDR1 is ENHRY and CDR2 SYGVKD. V was pared by 7 bases and J by 2 bases, with 12 bases of the junction left unmatched. The CDR3 is 16 residues long.

The V gene is TRBV2, the J gene TRBJ2-1; 8 bases align to TRBD2. Trimming cost V 5 bases and J 3 bases; bases outside gene matches: 6. The CDR3 length is 15 residues. Germline V CDR1 and CDR2: SNHLY, FYNNEI. The CDR3, as DNA: TGTGCCAGCAGTATTAGCGGGAACGGCTACAATGAGCAGTTCTTC. Protein sequence: CASSISGNGYNEQFF. The complete variable domain, with remaining parts taken from reference TRBV2 and TRBJ2-1, reads EPEVTQTPSHQVTQMGQEVILRCVPISNHLYFYWYRQILGQKVEFLVSFYNNEISEKSEIFDDQFSVERPDGSNFTLKIRSTKLEDSAMYFCASSISGNGYNEQFFGPGTRLTVL.

The V and J genes are TRBV11-2 and TRBJ2-7, with TRBD1 as a possible D gene (5 bases). This CDR3 has 13 amino acids. Trimming cost V 3 bases and J 4 bases, with 10 bases left between them. Per the germline V gene, CDR1 is SGHAT and CDR2 is FQNNGV. The CDR3 DNA is TGTGCCAGCAGCTTCAACCAGGGATACGAGCAGTACTTC. Translated, it gives CASSFNQGYEQYF. The entire variable domain, with the rest obtained from reference TRBV11-2 and TRBJ2-7, is as follows: EAGVAQSPRYKIIEKRQSVAFWCNPISGHATLYWYQQILGQGPKLLIQFQNNGVVDDSQLPKDRFSAERLKGVDSTLKIQPAKLEDSAVYLCASSFNQGYEQYFGPGTRLTVT.

The chain couples TRBV29-1 to TRBJ2-3, with TRBD2 matching 8 bases. This CDR3 has 14 residues. V shed 6 bases, J shed 6 bases, and the junction held 11 bases outside the gene matches. Germline V gene lookup returns CDR1 SQVTM and CDR2 ANQGSEA. The CDR3 bases are TGCAGCGTGGAGGGCCTAGCGGGTTCTGATACGCAGTATTTT. Translated: CSVEGLAGSDTQYF.

The chain employs TRBV19 and TRBJ2-5, with 7 bases that match TRBD2. Trimming at V came to 5 bases and at J to 7 bases, leaving 7 bases not matched to a gene. This CDR3 spans 13 amino acids. The germline V gene encodes CDR1 LNHDA and CDR2 SQIVND (reference sequence). The CDR3 coding sequence is TGTGCCAGTAGTTTGACTAGCAGTTCGACCCAGTACTTC. This codes for CASSLTSSSTQYF.

The CDR3 DNA reads as TGCGCCAGCAGCAAAGAACAGGGGACGGATGGCTACACCTTC. Translating gives CASSKEQGTDGYTF. This chain links TRBV5-1 with TRBJ1-2; the match to TRBD1 covers 7 bases. Trimming cost V 4 bases and J 6 bases; bases outside gene matches: 9. The CDR3 spans 14 residues. CDR1 and CDR2 (germline): SGHRS, YFSETQ.